The TCR beta chain under discussion was sequenced for a study of blood T cell repertoires in COVID-19 (dated by TCRdb to 2019 to 2021). About the investigation overall: Collaborator samples came from the United States, Italy and Spain and covered acute and convalescent phases of COVID-19. The material from the prospective study consisted of cDNA or gDNA derived from T cells, B-cell-depleted T cells, or PBMCs. Subjects who had been exposed to COVID-19, were actively infected with it, or had recovered from it provided the deeply sampled blood TCRbeta repertoires that made up the dataset. A freely available public database, intended as a resource for researchers studying the immune response to SARS-CoV-2, is where the repertoires were released. Samples were obtained from the ongoing ImmuneRACE study (first 160 participants) and from 950 to 1,500 subjects provided by 6 global collaborators. The sample metadata nearly always contained a de-identified subject ID, COVID-19 status, age in years and sex. HLA class I and class II types, where available, came from metadata supplied by the sample provider rather than from assay-based typing.

A note on this clone: There is no known antigen for this receptor. Base quality data are lacking; no much larger clone is found one base away.

The collaborating institutions used their own protocols to collect whole blood in K2EDTA tubes. Collaborator samples were shipped for TCRbeta analysis as frozen whole blood, isolated PBMCs, or DNA extracted from either sample type. TCRbeta CDR3 regions were amplified from genomic DNA using the immunoSEQ Assay, a bias-controlled multiplex PCR. Under the source paper's analysis protocol: Within the assay, amplification of reference gene primers was used to estimate how many nucleated cells each sample contained. To quantify the absolute abundance of each unique TCRbeta CDR3 rearrangement, sequence reads were collapsed and filtered. Productive Simpson clonality was computed per sample as the square root of Simpson's diversity index over productive rearrangements. This is the immuneACCESS table as TCRdb keeps it, with only in-frame sequences that have V and J called. A part of the clones is gone; compared with another copy, unresolved V genes explain less than half, and the rest is unexplained. V and J calls and clone size follow that table, whereas D and trimming were derived from the DNA. The sample contains around 150,000 clones, 70% to 85% of them found a single time. 5% to 7.5% of the sample comes from the top ten.

Findings and caveats that apply to the study as a whole: The quantity of clinical and demographic metadata differed by source and by participant and was supplied without curation.

The source material was peripheral blood. This TCR came from a human donor in a cohort sampled during active COVID-19.

The DNA sequence follows: TGTGCCAGCAGCGGTGGACAGGGTGACTACACCTTC. Its protein is CASSGGQGDYTF. The chain couples TRBV9 to TRBJ1-2, with 8 central nucleotides matching TRBD1. The germline V gene encodes CDR1 SGDLS and CDR2 YYNGEE. Trimming accounts for 3 bases at V and 10 bases at J, while the number of junction bases matched to no gene is 5. The CDR3 holds 12 amino acids from the cysteine to the phenylalanine. Only the CDR3 region is kept as DNA, spanning 36 bases read in frame from base 1.